This T cell receptor beta chain was profiled in a study of blood T cell repertoires in COVID-19. Whole-study context: PBMCs, B-cell-depleted T cells, or T cells provided the cDNA or gDNA that made up the material.

Sequencing used immunoSEQ multiplex PCR; TCRdb keeps in-frame clones, though not all of them. The sample carries 200,000 to 300,000 clones, 80% to 90% recorded once. Germline CDR1 is MRHNA and CDR2 is SNTAGT. The CDR3 consists of 14 residues. The V and J ends lost 3 bases and 1 base respectively, with 7 bases between them. The sequencing input was peripheral blood. The rearrangement links TRBV6-4 to TRBJ1-5; no clear D gene. This clonotype was obtained from a man in his 60s with acute or convalescent COVID-19. The CDR3 sequence is CASSESWSNQPQHF. As DNA, the CDR3 is TGTGCCAGCAGTGAGAGTTGGAGCAATCAGCCCCAGCATTTT.